These 30 T cell receptor beta chains share one sample of origin, sequenced in a study of a mutant IDH1 vaccine in newly diagnosed glioma. Specified time point: week 11, during vaccination. Topical imiquimod accompanied each vaccine dose, which consisted of 300 ug of mutant IDH1 20-mer peptide. Libraries were prepared by immunoSEQ multiplex PCR; TCRdb keeps only in-frame clonotypes and omits some of them. The sample lists around 100,000 clones, roughly 88% occurring once. The antigens these receptors bind are not known. This material consisted of PBMCs, taken from a glioma patient whose treatment included an IDH1 peptide vaccine. All receptors derive from a woman aged 50 to 65 with glioma.

The chain couples TRBV11-2 to TRBJ2-2; no clear D. This CDR3 is 12 amino acids long. With 7 bases removed from V and 7 bases from J, the gap between germline ends came to 10 bases. The germline gives CDR1 SGHAT, CDR2 FQNNGV. In DNA form, the CDR3 reads TGTGCCAGCACTTCCGCGATCGGGGAGCTGTTTTTT. Translation gives CASTSAIGELFF.

V and J are TRBV19 and TRBJ2-7; D tentatively fits TRBD1 or TRBD2 (5 bases each). From germline, CDR1 is LNHDA and CDR2 SQIVND (reference sequence). Trimming pared 5 bases from V and 5 bases from J, leaving 19 bases between. The CDR3 runs to 15 residues. DNA of the CDR3: TGTGCCAGTAGTTTCCTCCCCGGGACCGCCAACGAGCAGTACTTC. Translation gives CASSFLPGTANEQYF.

This clone was detected once. The chain recombines TRBV19 with TRBJ1-1; D is perhaps TRBD1 (5 bases). Germline CDR1 is LNHDA and CDR2 is SQIVND (reference sequence). This CDR3 is 13 amino acids long. Trimming removed 4 bases at V and 3 bases at J, with 9 bases between. The CDR3 sequence: CASSTRGDTEAFF. The CDR3 DNA follows: TGTGCCAGTAGTACACGGGGCGACACTGAAGCTTTCTTT.

The chain recombines TRBV27 with TRBJ1-1, with D unclear. The V gene's germline CDR1 is MNHEY and CDR2 SMNVEV (reference sequence). This CDR3 comprises 13 residues. Trimming shortened V by 4 bases and J by 1 base, and 7 bases separated the two germline ends. The CDR3 loop is CASSSVQNTEAFF. DNA for the CDR3: TGTGCCAGCAGTTCCGTCCAGAACACTGAAGCTTTCTTT.

This chain connects TRBV5-1 to TRBJ2-5; D is unclear. The CDR3 contains 13 residues. V shed 6 bases and J shed 1 base, with 10 bases lying between them. CDR1 is SGHRS and CDR2 is YFSETQ in the germline V gene. The CDR3 sequence: CASILEGQETQYF. In DNA form, the CDR3 reads TGCGCCAGCATCCTTGAAGGCCAAGAGACCCAGTACTTC.

The V call is TRBV18, the J call TRBJ1-1; D is unclear. Per the germline V gene, CDR1 is KGHSH and CDR2 is LQKENI. This CDR3 is 15 amino acids long. V shed 3 bases and J shed 0 bases, with 11 bases lying between them. The CDR3 region has the DNA TGTGCCAGCTCACCCCCCTCAACACTGAACACTGAAGCTTTCTTT. This translates into CASSPPSTLNTEAFF.

The chain recombines TRBV27 with TRBJ2-3; D possibly corresponds to TRBD2 (5 bases). V gave up 5 bases and J gave up 8 bases, with 17 bases separating them. Germline loops: CDR1 MNHEY, CDR2 SMNVEV (reference sequence). There are 14 residues in the CDR3. CDR3 region: CASSLGRVTGTQYF. The CDR3 DNA follows: TGTGCCAGCAGTCTCGGGCGGGTTACTGGTACGCAGTATTTT.

The chain joins TRBV7-9 to TRBJ2-2, with 7 bases aligning to TRBD2. Unmatched junction bases numbered 12, after V lost 5 bases and J lost 6 bases. The CDR3 contains 16 residues. Germline CDR1 and CDR2: SEHNR and FQNEAQ (reference sequence). The CDR3 reads CASSPTGTTGSGELFF. The CDR3 DNA reads TGTGCCAGCAGCCCAACCGGGACTACTGGGTCCGGGGAGCTGTTTTTT.

This chain connects TRBV6-5 to TRBJ1-5; D may be TRBD1 (5 bases). Germline CDR1 is MNHEY and CDR2 is SVGAGI. The CDR3 has 14 residues. V dropped 6 bases and J dropped 4 bases, with 13 bases sitting between them. The CDR3 region has the DNA TGTGCCAGCAGCTACGGACGGGGGAATCAGCCCCAGCATTTT. Amino acid sequence: CASSYGRGNQPQHF.

This sequence joins TRBV2 and TRBJ1-2, with D maybe TRBD1 (5 bases). Germline V lookup: CDR1 SNHLY, CDR2 FYNNEI. CDR3 length equals 14 residues. V was pared by 0 bases and J by 4 bases, with 9 bases between. This CDR3 reads CASSEAGVAYGYTF. The CDR3 nucleotides read TGTGCCAGCAGTGAAGCGGGGGTGGCCTATGGCTACACCTTC.

About this clone itself: This sample includes further DNA sequences coding for the same CDR3. V gene TRBV6-5 combines with J gene TRBJ1-2; 12 bases match TRBD1. The CDR3 contains 14 residues. J lost 4 bases, V lost 5 bases, and 2 bases had no gene match. CDR1 MNHEY and CDR2 SVGAGI come from the germline V gene. The CDR3 nucleotides read TGTGCCAGCAGTCGGGACAGGGGGCTCTATGGCTACACCTTC. Encoded protein: CASSRDRGLYGYTF.

This chain connects TRBV5-4 to TRBJ1-2; TRBD1 matches 12 bases. The CDR3 has 14 residues. The ends lost 3 bases at V and 7 bases at J; junction bases unmatched: 4. Germline values: CDR1 SGHNT, CDR2 YYREEE (reference sequence). This CDR3 reads CASSWDRGHSGYTF. The CDR3 bases are TGTGCCAGCAGCTGGGACAGGGGGCATAGTGGCTACACCTTC.

V is TRBV6-6 and J is TRBJ2-1, with TRBD2 as a possible D gene (7 bases). CDR1 is MNHNY, CDR2 SVGAGI, per germline (reference sequence). Trimming took 2 bases from V and 0 from J, leaving 8 bases between them. CDR3 size: 15 residues. The CDR3 spells CASSYGGASYNEQFF. CDR3 DNA sequence: TGTGCCAGCAGTTACGGGGGGGCCTCCTACAATGAGCAGTTCTTC.

J is TRBJ2-7 and V is TRBV4-2; maybe TRBD1 (6 bases). The germline V gene has CDR1 LGHNA and CDR2 YNFKEQ. This CDR3 contains 15 residues. With 1 base removed from V and 3 bases from J, the gap between germline ends came to 13 bases. CDR3 loop: CASSQGLGAYYEQYF. The CDR3 DNA follows: TGTGCCAGCAGCCAAGGGCTGGGGGCATACTACGAGCAGTACTTC.

A remark on this clone: Different DNA sequences within this sample yield the same CDR3. The chain uses TRBV5-5 and TRBJ1-2, with D uncertain. From germline, CDR1 is SGHKS and CDR2 YYEKEE (reference sequence). V shed 4 bases and J shed 0 bases, with 10 bases lying between them. The CDR3 is 14 residues long. This CDR3 is CASSLTGSNYGYTF. CDR3 bases: TGTGCCAGCAGCCTGACCGGATCTAACTATGGCTACACCTTC.

The chain joins TRBV7-2 to TRBJ1-4; TRBD1 matches 9 bases. The V gene's germline CDR1 is SGHTA and CDR2 FQGNSA. This CDR3 contains 15 residues. Trimming at V came to 3 bases and at J to 8 bases, leaving 7 bases not matched to a gene. The chain's CDR3 is CASSFNRGRKEKLFF. CDR3 nucleotides: TGTGCCAGCAGCTTCAACAGGGGGCGTAAGGAAAAACTGTTTTTT.

The V and J genes are TRBV30 and TRBJ2-5, with 10 bases that match TRBD2. Germline loops: CDR1 GTSNPN, CDR2 SVGIG (reference sequence). With V trimmed by 0 bases and J by 4 bases, 2 bases remained unmatched. There are 14 residues in the CDR3. The CDR3 loop reads CAWSVGTSVETQYF. The CDR3 DNA reads TGTGCCTGGAGTGTAGGGACTAGCGTAGAGACCCAGTACTTC.

This clone came up once. The V call is TRBV20-1, the J call TRBJ2-1; D remains unclear. From germline, CDR1 is DFQATT and CDR2 SNEGSKA (reference sequence). The CDR3 consists of 11 residues. V was clipped by 0 bases and J by 8 bases, with 5 bases between them. DNA of the CDR3: TGCAGTGCTAGAGAGTTGGATGAGCAGTTCTTC. This sequence encodes CSARELDEQFF.

This sequence joins TRBV9 and TRBJ2-3; D call uncertain. The germline gives CDR1 SGDLS, CDR2 YYNGEE. V was clipped by 0 bases and J by 1 base, with 9 bases between them. This CDR3 spans 15 amino acids. The CDR3 nucleotides read TGTGCCAGCAGCGTAGTCTTGACGGGCACAGATACGCAGTATTTT. Its protein product is CASSVVLTGTDTQYF.

CDR3 bases: TGTGCCAGCAGCTTCTCGTGGGGGCAGGGTGAAAAACTGTTTTTT. Translated: CASSFSWGQGEKLFF. The chain has TRBV7-6 and TRBJ1-4, with TRBD1 as a possible D gene (6 bases). The V and J ends lost 3 bases and 7 bases respectively, with 15 bases between them. The germline CDR1 and CDR2 sequences are SGHVS and FNYEAQ. This CDR3 is 15 amino acids long.

This chain links TRBV28 with TRBJ2-7, with D perhaps given as TRBD1 or TRBD2 (5 bases each). The germline V and J ends were trimmed by 4 bases and 12 bases, with 16 bases remaining between them. This CDR3 is built from 12 residues. The germline V gene encodes CDR1 MDHEN and CDR2 SYDVKM. This chain's CDR3 is CASSSDGALGYF. The DNA of the CDR3 is TGTGCCAGCAGTTCGGACGGGGCCCTGGGGTACTTC.

The chain carries TRBV5-1 and TRBJ2-7, with TRBD1 matching over 9 bases. The CDR3 is 14 amino acids. The ends lost 5 bases at V and 2 bases at J; junction bases unmatched: 5. The germline V gene has CDR1 SGHRS and CDR2 YFSETQ. The CDR3 DNA follows: TGCGCCAGCAGTTGGGACAGGGACCCCTACGAGCAGTACTTC. Translating gives CASSWDRDPYEQYF.

V usage is TRBV6-8 and J usage is TRBJ2-7; weak D call: TRBD2 (6 bases). Looked up from germline, CDR1 is MNHGY and CDR2 is SAAAGT. With 6 bases removed from V and 0 bases from J, the gap between germline ends came to 15 bases. This CDR3 is 15 amino acids long. Written as DNA, the CDR3 is TGTGCCAGCAGGGGGAGGCGCCGGAGCTCCTACGAGCAGTACTTC. This sequence encodes CASRGRRRSSYEQYF.

A single count supports this clone. This chain joins TRBV30 and TRBJ2-5; tentative D call: TRBD1 (5 bases). The DNA end favors TRBJ2-7, so the J call may be wrong. The length of the CDR3 is 12 residues. Per the germline V gene, CDR1 is GTSNPN and CDR2 is SVGIG (reference sequence). The CDR3 loop reads CAWRTDTYEQYF. In nucleotides, the CDR3 is TGTGCCTGGAGGACAGACACGTACGAGCAGTACTTC.

The V gene is TRBV7-6, the J gene TRBJ2-7; D is possibly TRBD1 (6 bases). Trimming took off 5 bases at V and 3 bases at J, with 14 bases between the two ends. Germline V gene data show CDR1 as SGHVS and CDR2 as FNYEAQ. There are 14 residues in the CDR3. CDR3 in amino acids: CASSLRGLYYEQYF. The CDR3, as DNA: TGTGCCAGCAGCCTCAGGGGTTTATACTACGAGCAGTACTTC.

The chain carries TRBV7-6 and TRBJ2-7; a possible D gene is TRBD2 (7 bases). The CDR3 is 14 residues long. The V gene's germline CDR1 is SGHVS and CDR2 FNYEAQ. V gave up 0 bases and J gave up 5 bases, with 11 bases separating them. Here the CDR3 reads CASSLAGGRHEQYF. CDR3 nucleotide sequence: TGTGCCAGCAGCTTAGCGGGGGGGCGGCACGAGCAGTACTTC.

V is TRBV19 and J is TRBJ2-7, with 8 bases aligning to TRBD2. Trimming at V came to 5 bases and at J to 4 bases, leaving 7 bases not matched to a gene. CDR3 size: 14 residues. Per the germline V gene, CDR1 is LNHDA and CDR2 is SQIVND (reference sequence). This CDR3 is CASSYTSGPYEQYF. DNA of the CDR3: TGTGCCAGTAGTTACACTAGCGGACCATACGAGCAGTACTTC.

The rearrangement uses TRBV9 and TRBJ2-5; TRBD2 aligns across 11 bases. The ends lost 3 bases at V and 2 bases at J; junction bases unmatched: 3. Germline-derived CDR1 and CDR2 are SGDLS and YYNGEE. This CDR3 has 15 residues. The CDR3 DNA is TGTGCCAGCAGCGGTCGACTAGCGGGACAAGAGACCCAGTACTTC. Amino acids: CASSGRLAGQETQYF.

This clone was seen a few times. This chain joins TRBV28 and TRBJ2-7; the D is unclear. There are 13 residues in the CDR3. Per the germline V gene, CDR1 is MDHEN and CDR2 is SYDVKM. Trimming removed 2 bases at V and 0 bases at J, with 5 bases between. The CDR3 sequence is CASSLAHSYEQYF. The CDR3 nucleotides are TGTGCCAGCAGTTTAGCCCACTCCTACGAGCAGTACTTC.

The chain employs TRBV7-2 and TRBJ1-4; tentative D call: TRBD1 (5 bases). The CDR3 spans 18 residues. Trimming removed 1 base at V and 3 bases at J, with 18 bases between. Germline lookup yields CDR1 SGHTA and CDR2 FQGNSA. The CDR3 DNA follows: TGTGCCAGCAGCTTAGGGGACCTAATTTCAAGGCCTAATGAAAAACTGTTTTTT. Translation: CASSLGDLISRPNEKLFF. Together with reference TRBV7-2 and TRBJ1-4, the CDR3 gives the full variable domain: GAGVSQSPSNKVTEKGKDVELRCDPISGHTALYWYRQSLGQGLEFLIYFQGNSAPDKSGLPSDRFSAERTGGSVSTLTIQRTQQEDSAVYLCASSLGDLISRPNEKLFFGSGTQLSVL.